This T cell receptor (beta chain) was recovered during a study of blood T cell repertoires in COVID-19. Study in general: Specimens from acute and convalescent COVID-19 originated in the United States, Italy and Spain. PBMCs, B-cell-depleted T cells, or T cells provided the cDNA or gDNA that made up the material.

Only in-frame clones appear in the TCRdb table, and some are missing; sequencing was by immunoSEQ multiplex PCR. The sample shows over 70,000 clones, approximately 82% of them seen only once. Sequencing input: peripheral blood. This TCR was recovered from a man between 60 and 75 years old with acute or convalescent COVID-19.

CDR3 DNA: TGCGCCAGCAGCCAAGATCTAACGGATACGCAGTATTTT. Its protein is CASSQDLTDTQYF. The V gene is TRBV4-3, the J gene TRBJ2-3; no clear D gene. The V gene lost 0 bases and the J gene lost 6 bases, with 7 bases spanning the gap. Germline CDR1 LGHNA, CDR2 YSLEER. CDR3 length: 13 residues.